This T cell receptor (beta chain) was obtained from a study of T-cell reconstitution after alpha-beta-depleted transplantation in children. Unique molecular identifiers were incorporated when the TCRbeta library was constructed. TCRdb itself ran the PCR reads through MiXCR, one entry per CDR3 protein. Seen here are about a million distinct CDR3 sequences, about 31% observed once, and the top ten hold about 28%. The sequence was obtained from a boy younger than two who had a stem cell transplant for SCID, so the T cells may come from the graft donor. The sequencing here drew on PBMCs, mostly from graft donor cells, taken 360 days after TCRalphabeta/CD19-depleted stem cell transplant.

CDR3 nucleotide sequence: TGTGCCACCAGTGACACTTCATCCGGGGGCTACAATGAGCAGTTCTTC. Its translation is CATSDTSSGGYNEQFF. The chain joins TRBV24-1 to TRBJ2-1; D is possibly TRBD2 (6 bases). CDR3 size: 16 residues. Germline V lookup: CDR1 KGHDR, CDR2 SFDVKD. V was clipped by 4 bases and J by 3 bases, with 15 bases between them.